The clone carrying this T cell receptor beta chain was detected a few times. Its antigen remains unknown. Donors contributed one heparinised blood draw apiece, averaging about 120 mL. All of the isolated RNA was reverse transcribed, so expressed TCRB transcripts were sequenced. The table came from immunoSEQ multiplex PCR; TCRdb's copy has only in-frame clones and leaves some out. The sample yields around 290,000 clones, about 8.5% seen once. This CDR3 is 13 amino acids long. In germline, CDR1 is SGHTA, CDR2 FQGNSA. Trimming cost V 1 base and J 8 bases, with 11 bases left between them. The data are from a study of beta chain features in type 1 diabetes. General study findings and limits: Since sequencing was performed on cDNA, cells with high TCR expression could be over-represented. A closer apparent resemblance between naive, central memory and Treg TCRB repertoires was seen in patients than in healthy donors. Across all four CD4+ subsets, people with type 1 diabetes showed modestly shorter TCRB CDR3s.

V usage is TRBV7-2 and J usage is TRBJ1-2, with no clear D. This receptor was taken from a woman aged 18-35 years in good health. Material: central memory CD4+ T cells from blood. CDR3 sequence: CASSLGPRAGYTF. CDR3 coding DNA: TGTGCCAGCAGCTTAGGGCCTCGGGCGGGCTACACCTTC.